This T cell receptor (beta chain) came from a study of response to subunit inactivated influenza vaccine. Trimming took off 5 bases at V and 1 base at J, with 21 bases between the two ends. From germline, CDR1 is SGHVS and CDR2 FQNEAQ. The CDR3 is 17 amino acids. A few counts support this clonotype. TCRdb independently ran MiXCR on the RT-PCR reads; one entry per CDR3 protein. The sample has more than 400,000 distinct CDR3 sequences; 7.2% are singletons. Material: PBMCs from blood, obtained about 23 months after vaccination. This TCR was recovered from a man in his fifties or sixties who received an inactivated influenza vaccine. The chain joins TRBV7-8 to TRBJ2-7, with D perhaps assigned TRBD1 or TRBD2 (5 bases each). CDR3: CASSQSLGSGSSYEQYF. CDR3 DNA sequence: TGTGCCAGCAGCCAATCTCTGGGGTCAGGGAGTTCCTACGAGCAGTACTTC. Filled out from reference TRBV7-8 and TRBJ2-7, the complete variable domain reads GAGVSQSPRYKVAKRGQDVALRCDPISGHVSLFWYQQALGQGPEFLTYFQNEAQLDKSGLPSDRFFAERPEGSVSTLKIQRTQQEDSAVYLCASSQSLGSGSSYEQYFGPGTRLTVT.